This T cell receptor (beta chain) was documented in a study of control samples from healthy donors and cancer patients. The germline V gene has CDR1 LGHNA and CDR2 YSLEER. Trimming removed 0 bases at V and 2 bases at J, with 7 bases between. The CDR3 contains 14 residues. Sequenced by immunoSEQ multiplex PCR; TCRdb stores in-frame clones only, minus some. The table records some 65,000 clones, more than 80% of them present only once. V is TRBV4-3 and J is TRBJ1-2; no firm D call. The TCR comes from a woman between 45 and 60 years old with lung cancer. The sequencing sample was made of PBMCs. The CDR3 DNA reads TGCGCCAGCAGCCAAGATAGTAGAAACTATGGCTACACCTTC. Amino acid sequence: CASSQDSRNYGYTF.